The present entry profiles one T cell receptor (beta chain) with its context. This record comes from a study of blood T cell repertoires in COVID-19. About the research overall: Both acute and convalescent COVID-19 samples were obtained from the United States, Italy and Spain.

Participants came from some 23 US areas, aged about 18 to 90 years. Donors of Cohort 3 who recovered were those that had two negative PCRs, clearance, or symptom resolution. Germline trimming cut 1 base from V and 5 bases from J; bases unmatched to any gene: 21. The germline V gene encodes CDR1 SGHTA and CDR2 FQGTGA. The CDR3 spans 21 residues. As processed by the authors: Amplification from reference gene primers served as the basis for estimated nucleated cell counts. Data came from immunoSEQ multiplex PCR; TCRdb stores just in-frame clones and leaves some out. The V and J calls and clone size were taken over from that table, and D and trimming were inferred from the DNA. The sample contains 250,000 to 300,000 clones, 75% to 95% of which appear only once.

The clonotype comes from a woman aged 30 to 39 who had recovered from COVID-19. This chain joins TRBV7-3 and TRBJ2-7, with 12 positions matching TRBD2. The material sequenced was PBMCs or T cells enriched from blood (not recorded which). CDR3 loop: CASSLKVSASGRAGWGNEQYF. Written as DNA, the CDR3 is TGTGCCAGCAGCTTAAAGGTATCGGCTAGCGGGAGGGCTGGATGGGGAAACGAGCAGTACTTC.